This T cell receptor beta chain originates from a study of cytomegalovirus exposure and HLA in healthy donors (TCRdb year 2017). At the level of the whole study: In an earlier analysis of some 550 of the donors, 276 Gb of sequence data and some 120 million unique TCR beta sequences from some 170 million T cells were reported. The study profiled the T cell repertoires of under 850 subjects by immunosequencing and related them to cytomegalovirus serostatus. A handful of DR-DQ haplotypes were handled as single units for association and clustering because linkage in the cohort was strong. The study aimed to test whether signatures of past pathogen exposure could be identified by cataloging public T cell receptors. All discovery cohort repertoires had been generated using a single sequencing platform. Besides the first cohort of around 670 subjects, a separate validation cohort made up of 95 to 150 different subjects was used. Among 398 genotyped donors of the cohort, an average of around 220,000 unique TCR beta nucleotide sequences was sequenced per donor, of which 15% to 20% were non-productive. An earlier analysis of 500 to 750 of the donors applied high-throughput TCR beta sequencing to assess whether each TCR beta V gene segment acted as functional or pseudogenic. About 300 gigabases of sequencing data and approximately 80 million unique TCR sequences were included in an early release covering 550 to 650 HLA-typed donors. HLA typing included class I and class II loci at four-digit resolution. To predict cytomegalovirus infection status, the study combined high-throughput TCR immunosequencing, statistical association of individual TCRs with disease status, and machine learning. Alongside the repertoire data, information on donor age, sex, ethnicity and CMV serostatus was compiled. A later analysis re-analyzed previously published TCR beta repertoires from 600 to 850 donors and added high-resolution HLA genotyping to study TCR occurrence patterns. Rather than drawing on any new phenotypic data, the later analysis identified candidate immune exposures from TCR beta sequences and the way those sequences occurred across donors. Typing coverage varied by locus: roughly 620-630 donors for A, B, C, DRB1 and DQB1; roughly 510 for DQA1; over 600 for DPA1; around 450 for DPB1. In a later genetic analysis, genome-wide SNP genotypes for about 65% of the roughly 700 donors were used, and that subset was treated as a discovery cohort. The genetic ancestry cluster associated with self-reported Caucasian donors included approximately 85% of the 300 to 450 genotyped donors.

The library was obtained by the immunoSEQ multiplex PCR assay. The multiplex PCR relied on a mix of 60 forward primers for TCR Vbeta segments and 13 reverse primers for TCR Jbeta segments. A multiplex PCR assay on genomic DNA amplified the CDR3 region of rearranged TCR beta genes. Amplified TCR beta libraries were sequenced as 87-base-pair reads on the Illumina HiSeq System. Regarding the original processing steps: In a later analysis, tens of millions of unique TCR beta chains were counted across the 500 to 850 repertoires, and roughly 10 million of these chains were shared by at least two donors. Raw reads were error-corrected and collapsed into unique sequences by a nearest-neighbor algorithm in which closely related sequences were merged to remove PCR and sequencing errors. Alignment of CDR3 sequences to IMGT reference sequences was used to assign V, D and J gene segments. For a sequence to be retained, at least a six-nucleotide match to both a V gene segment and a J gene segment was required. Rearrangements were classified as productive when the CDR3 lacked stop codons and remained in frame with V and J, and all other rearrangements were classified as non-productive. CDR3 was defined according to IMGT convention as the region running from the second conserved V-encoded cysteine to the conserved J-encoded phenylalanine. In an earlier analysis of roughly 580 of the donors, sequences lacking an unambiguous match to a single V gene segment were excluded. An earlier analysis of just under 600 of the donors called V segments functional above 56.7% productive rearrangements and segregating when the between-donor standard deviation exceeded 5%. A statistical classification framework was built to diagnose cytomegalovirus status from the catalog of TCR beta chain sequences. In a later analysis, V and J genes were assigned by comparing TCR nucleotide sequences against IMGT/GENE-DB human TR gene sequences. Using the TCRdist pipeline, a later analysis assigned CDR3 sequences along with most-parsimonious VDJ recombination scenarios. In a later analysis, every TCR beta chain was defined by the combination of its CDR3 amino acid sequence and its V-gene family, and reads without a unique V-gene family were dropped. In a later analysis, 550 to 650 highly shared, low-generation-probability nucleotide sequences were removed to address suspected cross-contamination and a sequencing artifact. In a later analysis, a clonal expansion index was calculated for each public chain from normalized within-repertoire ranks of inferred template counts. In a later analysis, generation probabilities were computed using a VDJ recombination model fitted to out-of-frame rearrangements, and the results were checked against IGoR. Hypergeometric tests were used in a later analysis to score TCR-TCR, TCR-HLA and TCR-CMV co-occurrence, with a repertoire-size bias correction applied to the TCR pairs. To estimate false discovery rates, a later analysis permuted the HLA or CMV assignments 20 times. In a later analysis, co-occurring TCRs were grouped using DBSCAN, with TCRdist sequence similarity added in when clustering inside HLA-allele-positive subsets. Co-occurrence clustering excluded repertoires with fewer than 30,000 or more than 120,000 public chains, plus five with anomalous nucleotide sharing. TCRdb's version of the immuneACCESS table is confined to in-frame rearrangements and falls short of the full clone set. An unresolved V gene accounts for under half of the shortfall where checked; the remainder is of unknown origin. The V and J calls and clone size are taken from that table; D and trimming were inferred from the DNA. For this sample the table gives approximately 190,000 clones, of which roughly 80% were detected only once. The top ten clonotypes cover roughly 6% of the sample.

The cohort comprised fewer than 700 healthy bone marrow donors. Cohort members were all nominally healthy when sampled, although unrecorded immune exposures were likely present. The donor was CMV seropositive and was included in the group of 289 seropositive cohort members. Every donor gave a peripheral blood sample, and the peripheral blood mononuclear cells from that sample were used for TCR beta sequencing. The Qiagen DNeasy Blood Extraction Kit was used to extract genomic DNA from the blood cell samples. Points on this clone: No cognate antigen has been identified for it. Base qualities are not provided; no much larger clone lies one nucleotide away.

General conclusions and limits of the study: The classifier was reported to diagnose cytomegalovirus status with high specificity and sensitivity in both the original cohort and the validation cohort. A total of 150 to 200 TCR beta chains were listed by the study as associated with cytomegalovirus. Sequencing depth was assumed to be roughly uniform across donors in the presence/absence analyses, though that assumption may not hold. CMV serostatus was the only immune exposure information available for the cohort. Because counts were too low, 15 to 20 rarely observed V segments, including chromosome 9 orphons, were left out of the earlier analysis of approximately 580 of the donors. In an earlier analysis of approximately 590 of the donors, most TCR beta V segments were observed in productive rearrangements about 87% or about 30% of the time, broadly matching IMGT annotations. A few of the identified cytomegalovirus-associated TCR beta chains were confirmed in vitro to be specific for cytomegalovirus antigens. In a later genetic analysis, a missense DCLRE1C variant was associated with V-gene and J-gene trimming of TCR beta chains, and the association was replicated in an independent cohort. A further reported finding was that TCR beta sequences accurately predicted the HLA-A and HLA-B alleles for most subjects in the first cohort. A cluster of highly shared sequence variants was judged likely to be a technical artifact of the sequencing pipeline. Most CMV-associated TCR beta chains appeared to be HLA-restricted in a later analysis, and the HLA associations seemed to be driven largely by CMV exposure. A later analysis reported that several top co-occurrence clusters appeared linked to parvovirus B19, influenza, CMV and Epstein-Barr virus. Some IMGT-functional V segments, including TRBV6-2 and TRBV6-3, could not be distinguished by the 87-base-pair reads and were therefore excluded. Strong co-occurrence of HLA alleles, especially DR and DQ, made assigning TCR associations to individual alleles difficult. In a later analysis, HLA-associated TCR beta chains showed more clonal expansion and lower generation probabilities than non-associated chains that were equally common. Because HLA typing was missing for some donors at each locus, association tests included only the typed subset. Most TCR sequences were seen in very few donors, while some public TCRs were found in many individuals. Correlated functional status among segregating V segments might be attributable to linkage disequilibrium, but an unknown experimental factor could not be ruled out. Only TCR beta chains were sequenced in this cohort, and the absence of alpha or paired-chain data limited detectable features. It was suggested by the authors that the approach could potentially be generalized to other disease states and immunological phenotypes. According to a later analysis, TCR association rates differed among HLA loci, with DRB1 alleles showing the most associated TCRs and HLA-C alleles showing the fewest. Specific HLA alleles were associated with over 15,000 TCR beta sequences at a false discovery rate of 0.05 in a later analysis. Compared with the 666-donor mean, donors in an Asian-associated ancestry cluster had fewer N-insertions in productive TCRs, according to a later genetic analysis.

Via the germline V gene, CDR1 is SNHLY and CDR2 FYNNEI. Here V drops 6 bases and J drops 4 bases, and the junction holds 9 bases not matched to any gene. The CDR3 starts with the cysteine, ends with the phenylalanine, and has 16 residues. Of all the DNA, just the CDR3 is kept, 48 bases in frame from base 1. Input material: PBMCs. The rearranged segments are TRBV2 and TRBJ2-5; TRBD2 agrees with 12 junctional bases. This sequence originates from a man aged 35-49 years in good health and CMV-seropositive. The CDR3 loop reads CASSTGTSGRLETQYF. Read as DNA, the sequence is TGTGCCAGCAGCACCGGGACTAGCGGGCGACTAGAGACCCAGTACTTC.